This is a list of T cell receptor beta chains from one sample in a study of regulatory T cells in long-lasting Graves disease. TCRdb processed the multiplex PCR reads anew with MiXCR; each CDR3 protein has one entry. The data hold fewer than 550,000 distinct CDR3 sequences, with roughly 21% observed a single time. Specimen: peripheral blood mononuclear cells (PBMCs), collected when the disease was refractory, from a patient treated with antithyroid drugs. The receptors were sampled from a female donor with Graves disease. Each CDR3 is given with its conserved first and last residue. A D gene is named only where the DNA matches it firmly. Expanded clones get a size class; other rows say once, few or many, or leave the size out.

few | TRBJ2-7 | TRBV25-1 | NA | TGTGCCAGCAGCTATCAGGGGAATGGCGAGCAGTACTTC | CASSYQGNGEQYF
many | TRBJ2-5 | TRBV7-9 | TRBD2 | TGTGCCAGCAGCGCCGGACTAGCGGGAGAGACCCAGTACTTC | CASSAGLAGETQYF
NA | TRBJ2-1 | TRBV5-1 | NA | TGCGCCAGCAGCTACGTCGGGGGCCGCTCCTACAATGAGCAGTTCTTC | CASSYVGGRSYNEQFF
NA | TRBJ1-6 | TRBV27 | NA | TGTGCCAGCAGTTTATCATGGGGCGGTAATTCACCCCTCCACTTT | CASSLSWGGNSPLHF
many | TRBJ2-7 | TRBV24-1 | TRBD1 | TGTGCCACCAGTGATCCAGGGACAGGGGGCTACGAGCAGTACTTC | CATSDPGTGGYEQYF
NA | TRBJ2-1 | TRBV11-1 | TRBD2 | TGTGCCAGCAGCCTACTAGCGGGGGGGACTGAGCAGTTCTTC | CASSLLAGGTEQFF
few | TRBJ2-7 | TRBV3-1 | NA | TGTGCCAGCAGCCTCCCGGACAGCCAGCCCTACGAGCAGTACTTC | CASSLPDSQPYEQYF
many | TRBJ2-2 | TRBV7-2 | NA | TGTGCCAGCAGCTGGACCGGGGAGCTGTTTTTT | CASSWTGELFF
once | TRBJ1-2 | TRBV30 | TRBD1 | TGTGCCTGCCCACAGGGGAACTATGGCTACACCTTC | CACPQGNYGYTF
few | TRBJ2-5 | TRBV29-1 | TRBD2 | TGCAGCGTTGAGGGGGCTAGCGGGAAGGGGCAAGAGACCCAGTACTTC | CSVEGASGKGQETQYF
many | TRBJ1-6 | TRBV7-6 | NA | TGTGCCAGCAGCTTAGAGAGGGAATCACCCCTCCACTTT | CASSLERESPLHF
few | TRBJ2-7 | TRBV30 | TRBD2 | TGTGCCTGGAGTGTGTCGGGGGGCGAGCAGTACTTC | CAWSVSGGEQYF
few | TRBJ1-2 | TRBV3-2 | NA | TGTGCCAGCAGCTACTTTACGAACTATGGCTACACCTTC | CASSYFTNYGYTF
NA | TRBJ2-7 | TRBV19 | TRBD2 | TGTGCCAGTAGTACCCTGCTGGGGAGGGAGTCGACCTACGAGCAGTACTTC | CASSTLLGRESTYEQYF
many | TRBJ1-2 | TRBV27 | NA | TGTGCCAGCAGTTTCTCGGGACTTCTATATGGCTACACCTTC | CASSFSGLLYGYTF
few | TRBJ2-2 | TRBV25-1 | NA | TGTGCCAGAGGGGAGCTGTTTTTT | CARGELFF
NA | TRBJ2-2 | TRBV11-3 | NA | TGTGCCAGCAGCCCCCGCGCGAACACCGGGGAGCTGTTTTTT | CASSPRANTGELFF
NA | TRBJ2-2 | TRBV7-2 | TRBD2 | TGTGCCAGCAGCCGGACTAGCGGCTCCATACCCGGGGAGCTGTTTTTT | CASSRTSGSIPGELFF
NA | TRBJ2-5 | TRBV3-1 | NA | TGTGCCAGCAGCCAAAATTTGGCAGGGGTGGAGACCCAGTACTTC | CASSQNLAGVETQYF
many | TRBJ2-2 | TRBV28 | NA | TGTGCCAGCAGTTCGAGACATGCCGGGGAGCTGTTTTTT | CASSSRHAGELFF
NA | TRBJ2-7 | TRBV7-2 | TRBD1 | TGTGCCAGCAGCTTAGGGACAGGCCTTTCCTACGAGCAGTACTTC | CASSLGTGLSYEQYF
many | TRBJ2-5 | TRBV3-1 | TRBD2 | TGTGCCAGCAGCCAACGGGGACTAGCGGGAGCAGAGACCCAGTACTTC | CASSQRGLAGAETQYF
many | TRBJ1-2 | TRBV28 | NA | TGTGCCAGCAGTTTGAGAGCCCTCGAGGGCATTTACTATGGCTACACCTTC | CASSLRALEGIYYGYTF
many | TRBJ1-2 | TRBV28 | TRBD1 | TGTGCCAGCAGTTCCGCCGAAAACAGGGGGCGCTTAGGTGGCTACACCTTC | CASSSAENRGRLGGYTF
many | TRBJ1-6 | TRBV5-1 | NA | TGCGCCAGCGCCCGATGGGGCCCAAAGGATTCACCCCTCCACTTT | CASARWGPKDSPLHF
few | TRBJ2-1 | TRBV27 | TRBD2 | TGTGCCAGCAGTTTATTACCTAGCGGGGGGGGTTGTGATGAGCAGTTCTTC | CASSLLPSGGGCDEQFF
NA | TRBJ2-7 | TRBV11-2 | TRBD1 | TGTGCCAGCAGCTTAGCATACGGACAGGTTGTTGAAGAGCAGTACTTC | CASSLAYGQVVEEQYF
NA | TRBJ1-5 | TRBV20-1 | NA | TGCAGTGCTAGGATGGGTCACCTTAGCAATCAGCCCCAGCATTTT | CSARMGHLSNQPQHF
many | TRBJ2-5 | TRBV28 | NA | TGTGCCAGCAGTCTTCCTAGAGAAAGAGAGACCCAGTACTTC | CASSLPRERETQYF
NA | TRBJ2-1 | TRBV7-6 | TRBD2 | TGTGCCAGCACCCAGGGACTAGGAACCTACAATGAGCAGTTCTTC | CASTQGLGTYNEQFF
many | TRBJ1-5 | TRBV5-1 | TRBD1 | TGCGCCAGCAGCAAGGGCGACAGGGGATTGGGTGAGCCCCAGCATTTT | CASSKGDRGLGEPQHF
NA | TRBJ1-5 | TRBV28 | NA | TGTGCCAGCGGTTCGGCGGGGGGTCAGCCCCAGCATTTT | CASGSAGGQPQHF
NA | TRBJ2-3 | TRBV20-1 | TRBD1 | TGCAGTGCGGTCCGAGGGGGCTACCCCGACACAGATACGCAGTATTTT | CSAVRGGYPDTDTQYF
many | TRBJ2-4 | TRBV11-2 | TRBD1 | TGTGCCAGCAGCACCCGACTGGGACAGATCCTAGCCAAAAACATTCAGTACTTC | CASSTRLGQILAKNIQYF
few | TRBJ2-7 | TRBV20-1 | NA | TGCAGTGCTAGAACCGCCCCCACAGGCTCCTACGAGCAGTACTTC | CSARTAPTGSYEQYF
few | TRBJ1-6 | TRBV20-1 | NA | TGCAGTGCTAGAGATCAAGGGGCAAGCTATAATTCACCCCTCCACTTT | CSARDQGASYNSPLHF
few | TRBJ2-4 | TRBV11-3 | NA | TGTGCCAGCAGCTCCCTCCCTCAGGGAGCCAAAAACATTCAGTACTTC | CASSSLPQGAKNIQYF
once | TRBJ1-1 | TRBV7-2 | NA | TGTGCCAGCAGGCCTTACGACGGGAAGAACACTGAAGCTTTCTTT | CASRPYDGKNTEAFF
NA | TRBJ2-2 | TRBV19 | NA | TGTGCCAGTAGTAAACAGGGCGGCACCGGGGAGCTGTTTTTT | CASSKQGGTGELFF
few | TRBJ2-5 | TRBV27 | NA | TGTGCCAGCAGTTGGAGGTACCAAGAGACCCAGTACTTC | CASSWRYQETQYF
NA | TRBJ2-5 | TRBV7-9 | NA | TGTGCCACCCCGCTACAGGGTGGGGAGACCCAGTACTTC | CATPLQGGETQYF
NA | TRBJ2-6 | TRBV20-1 | NA | TGCAGTGCCATTTTTCCCTCTGGGGCCAACGTCCTGACTTTC | CSAIFPSGANVLTF
NA | TRBJ2-7 | TRBV7-9 | TRBD1 | TGTGCCACCGAAGAAGGACAGGGGGCCTACGAGCAGTACTTC | CATEEGQGAYEQYF
many | TRBJ2-7 | TRBV5-1 | TRBD1 | TGCGCCAGCAGCTTAACCGGGACAGGGGTAGCCTACGAGCAGTACTTC | CASSLTGTGVAYEQYF
many | TRBJ2-7 | TRBV6-1 | NA | TGTGCCAGCAGTCAAGGCAGGATAGCAGACTACGAGCAGTACTTC | CASSQGRIADYEQYF
few | TRBJ2-6 | TRBV7-9 | NA | TGTGCCTCCGAGACCTTGTGGGTTCGGAGACCTTCCATCTCTGGGGCCAACGTCCTGACTTTC | CASETLWVRRPSISGANVLTF
NA | TRBJ2-3 | TRBV6-9 | NA | TGTGCCAGCAGTTACGAAAATGGGAGAGGGACAGATACGCAGTATTTT | CASSYENGRGTDTQYF
few | TRBJ2-3 | TRBV24-1 | NA | TGTGCCACCAGTGACCCGTACACGGCCGGGGATACGCAGTATTTT | CATSDPYTAGDTQYF
many | TRBJ1-3 | TRBV29-1 | NA | TGCAGCGTTGTAACCTCTGGAAACACCATATATTTT | CSVVTSGNTIYF
few | TRBJ2-7 | TRBV10-3 | TRBD1 | TGTGCCACCTATCAGCCCGGGACAGGGCCCTACGAGCAGTACTTC | CATYQPGTGPYEQYF
many | TRBJ1-5 | TRBV6-1 | NA | TGTGCCAGCAGTCACCGGGCCCAAGGAGGGTATAGCAATCAGCCCCAGCATTTT | CASSHRAQGGYSNQPQHF
many | TRBJ2-7 | TRBV5-1 | NA | TGCGCCAGCAGCTTGGGTGCCGATCCTATCCAGTACTTC | CASSLGADPIQYF
NA | TRBJ1-4 | TRBV5-1 | TRBD1 | TGCGCCAGCACCGAAGGGACAGGAGAAAAACTGTTTTTT | CASTEGTGEKLFF
many | TRBJ1-2 | TRBV24-1 | NA | TGTGCCACCAGTGAGGTGGAGGGAAGAGGCTACACCTTC | CATSEVEGRGYTF
NA | TRBJ2-3 | TRBV24-1 | NA | TGTGCCACCAGTGATTTTGTGTCGAGCCGCACAGATACGCAGTATTTT | CATSDFVSSRTDTQYF